This T cell receptor beta chain was observed in a study of T cell repertoires in cytomegalovirus infection. Study-level information: The study used recently identified HLA-C-restricted and well-studied HLA-B-restricted CMV epitopes. Signatures in public TCR beta sequences pointed to both CMV infection and matching HLA type.

The V gene end was trimmed by 3 bases and the J gene end by 3 bases; junction bases not matched to a gene: 7. Germline V lookup: CDR1 KGHSH, CDR2 LQKENI. CDR3 length: 16 amino acids. Notes on the study in general: HLA-C-restricted CMV clonotypes gave the most frequent clonotype in two of eight donors.

This clonotype was observed a single time. Its antigen is undetermined. Each CDR3 protein is one row after TCRdb ran MiXCR on the reads. The repertoire has around 430,000 distinct CDR3 sequences, about two fifths of them found once; the top ten carry about two fifths. The sequence was collected from a human donor in good health (CMV status not recorded). Some clones in this sample may be carry-over from other donors' samples. The chain joins TRBV18 to TRBJ2-3, with 9 nucleotides matching TRBD2. The sequencing here drew on cultured PBMCs, taken from culture after CMV antigen stimulation. The DNA of the CDR3 is TGTGCCAGCTCACCCATAGGACTAGCGCATACAGATACGCAGTATTTT. Amino acids: CASSPIGLAHTDTQYF.